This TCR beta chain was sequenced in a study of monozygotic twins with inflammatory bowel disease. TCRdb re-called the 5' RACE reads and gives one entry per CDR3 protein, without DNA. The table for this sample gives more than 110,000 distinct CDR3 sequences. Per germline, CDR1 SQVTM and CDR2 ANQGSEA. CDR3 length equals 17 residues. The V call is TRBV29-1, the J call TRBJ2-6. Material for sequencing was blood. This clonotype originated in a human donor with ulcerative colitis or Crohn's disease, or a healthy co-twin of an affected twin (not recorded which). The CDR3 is CSVEDLRLTSGANVLTF. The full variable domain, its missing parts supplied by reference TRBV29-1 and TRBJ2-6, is SAVISQKPSRDICQRGTSLTIQCQVDSQVTMMFWYRQQPGQSLTLIATANQGSEATYESGFVIDKFPISRPNLTFSTLTVSNMSPEDSSIYLCSVEDLRLTSGANVLTFGAGSRLTVL.